Listed below are T cell receptor beta chains from one sample, sequenced in a study of cytomegalovirus exposure and HLA in healthy donors. The protocol was immunoSEQ multiplex PCR, while the TCRdb copy is restricted to in-frame clones and leaves out a portion. The repertoire holds around 160,000 clones, with around 78% as singletons. The sequencing input was PBMCs. The receptors were sampled from a woman aged 40 to 55 in good health and CMV-seronegative. Each CDR3 is given with its conserved first and last residue. The order of the fields is J gene, clone size, D gene, V gene, CDR3 length, CDR3 protein, CDR3 DNA. The D gene is left open where the match is weak. Size is stated for part of the rows, as once, few or many counts, or as a class when the clone is expanded.

j_call: TRBJ2-7; clone_size: .; d_call: .; v_call: TRBV5-1; cdr3_length: 14; cdr3_aa: CASSPPEQPYEQYF; cdr3_nt: TGCGCCAGCAGCCCACCGGAACAGCCTTACGAGCAGTACTTC
j_call: TRBJ2-1; clone_size: .; d_call: TRBD2; v_call: TRBV29-1; cdr3_length: 17; cdr3_aa: CSVEDETSGKSYNEQFF; cdr3_nt: TGCAGCGTTGAAGATGAGACTAGCGGGAAATCCTACAATGAGCAGTTCTTC
j_call: TRBJ2-1; clone_size: .; d_call: TRBD2; v_call: TRBV2; cdr3_length: 15; cdr3_aa: CASRAGLAAYNEQFF; cdr3_nt: TGTGCCAGCAGAGCGGGACTAGCGGCCTACAATGAGCAGTTCTTC
j_call: TRBJ2-2; clone_size: .; d_call: TRBD2; v_call: TRBV2; cdr3_length: 20; cdr3_aa: CASSPAPSKGLGVNTGELFF; cdr3_nt: TGTGCCAGCAGTCCTGCACCGTCCAAGGGACTAGGGGTGAACACCGGGGAGCTGTTTTTT
j_call: TRBJ2-2; clone_size: .; d_call: TRBD1; v_call: TRBV15; cdr3_length: 17; cdr3_aa: CATSRRTGNMNTGELFF; cdr3_nt: TGTGCCACCAGCAGACGGACAGGGAACATGAACACCGGGGAGCTGTTTTTT
j_call: TRBJ2-7; clone_size: .; d_call: TRBD1; v_call: TRBV10-3; cdr3_length: 15; cdr3_aa: CAIRPSGTEGYEQYF; cdr3_nt: TGTGCCATCAGACCTTCCGGGACAGAGGGGTACGAGCAGTACTTC
j_call: TRBJ2-1; clone_size: few; d_call: TRBD2; v_call: TRBV7-9; cdr3_length: 14; cdr3_aa: CASSGTSLGNEQFF; cdr3_nt: TGTGCCAGCAGTGGGACTAGCCTTGGGAATGAGCAGTTCTTC
j_call: TRBJ2-7; clone_size: .; d_call: .; v_call: TRBV19; cdr3_length: 15; cdr3_aa: CASSFGGERFYEQYF; cdr3_nt: TGTGCCAGTAGTTTCGGCGGGGAGCGCTTCTACGAGCAGTACTTC
j_call: TRBJ2-2; clone_size: once; d_call: TRBD2; v_call: TRBV28; cdr3_length: 14; cdr3_aa: CATFSGMNTGELFF; cdr3_nt: TGTGCCACCTTCAGCGGGATGAACACCGGGGAGCTGTTTTTT
j_call: TRBJ2-6; clone_size: few; d_call: TRBD2; v_call: TRBV5-6; cdr3_length: 18; cdr3_aa: CASKSTGTSGSGANVLTF; cdr3_nt: TGTGCCAGCAAATCGACCGGGACTAGCGGTTCTGGGGCCAACGTCCTGACTTTC
j_call: TRBJ2-7; clone_size: .; d_call: TRBD1; v_call: TRBV6-6; cdr3_length: 14; cdr3_aa: CASRDRGQSYEQYF; cdr3_nt: TGTGCCAGCAGAGACAGGGGTCAGTCCTACGAGCAGTACTTC
j_call: TRBJ2-3; clone_size: .; d_call: .; v_call: TRBV11-3; cdr3_length: 14; cdr3_aa: CASSLEGRTDTQYF; cdr3_nt: TGTGCCAGCAGCTTAGAGGGGAGGACAGATACGCAGTATTTT
j_call: TRBJ2-1; clone_size: few; d_call: TRBD2; v_call: TRBV6-1; cdr3_length: 14; cdr3_aa: CASSARLAGDEQFF; cdr3_nt: TGTGCCAGCAGCGCCCGACTAGCGGGAGATGAGCAGTTCTTC
j_call: TRBJ2-7; clone_size: .; d_call: .; v_call: TRBV28; cdr3_length: 14; cdr3_aa: CASSLQTGRYEQYF; cdr3_nt: TGTGCCAGCAGTTTACAGACAGGAAGATACGAGCAGTACTTC
j_call: TRBJ2-1; clone_size: .; d_call: TRBD1; v_call: TRBV27; cdr3_length: 14; cdr3_aa: CASRRTGISDEQFF; cdr3_nt: TGTGCCAGCAGGCGGACAGGGATTTCGGATGAGCAGTTCTTC
j_call: TRBJ1-4; clone_size: .; d_call: .; v_call: TRBV29-1; cdr3_length: 11; cdr3_aa: CSVRQVEKLFF; cdr3_nt: TGCAGCGTTCGACAGGTTGAAAAACTGTTTTTT
j_call: TRBJ2-1; clone_size: once; d_call: TRBD2; v_call: TRBV5-6; cdr3_length: 14; cdr3_aa: CASSPSGNYNEQFF; cdr3_nt: TGTGCCAGCAGTCCTAGCGGGAACTACAATGAGCAGTTCTTC
j_call: TRBJ2-1; clone_size: .; d_call: TRBD2; v_call: TRBV5-6; cdr3_length: 16; cdr3_aa: CASSFWTSGTYNEQFF; cdr3_nt: TGTGCCAGCAGCTTTTGGACTAGCGGGACCTACAATGAGCAGTTCTTC
j_call: TRBJ2-7; clone_size: .; d_call: .; v_call: TRBV7-9; cdr3_length: 17; cdr3_aa: CASSRPRGGPSSYEQYF; cdr3_nt: TGTGCCAGCAGCCGCCCGAGGGGGGGGCCCTCCTCCTACGAGCAGTACTTC
j_call: TRBJ1-2; clone_size: .; d_call: .; v_call: TRBV28; cdr3_length: 14; cdr3_aa: CASSLTVLGPTYTF; cdr3_nt: TGTGCCAGCAGTTTGACAGTCTTGGGTCCCACCTACACCTTC
j_call: TRBJ2-2; clone_size: .; d_call: .; v_call: TRBV7-9; cdr3_length: 14; cdr3_aa: CASSSRQNTGELFF; cdr3_nt: TGTGCCAGCAGCTCGCGACAGAACACCGGGGAGCTGTTTTTT
j_call: TRBJ1-5; clone_size: .; d_call: .; v_call: TRBV18; cdr3_length: 17; cdr3_aa: CASSPSQLGIRNQPQHF; cdr3_nt: TGTGCCAGCTCACCATCTCAGCTAGGCATTAGGAATCAGCCCCAGCATTTT
j_call: TRBJ2-2; clone_size: .; d_call: TRBD2; v_call: TRBV29-1; cdr3_length: 15; cdr3_aa: CSVGLAGPNTGELFF; cdr3_nt: TGCAGCGTTGGACTAGCGGGGCCGAACACCGGGGAGCTGTTTTTT
j_call: TRBJ2-7; clone_size: .; d_call: .; v_call: TRBV18; cdr3_length: 14; cdr3_aa: CASSLASGAYEQYF; cdr3_nt: TGTGCCAGCTCACTCGCTTCGGGGGCCTACGAGCAGTACTTC
j_call: TRBJ1-1; clone_size: .; d_call: TRBD1; v_call: TRBV5-6; cdr3_length: 13; cdr3_aa: CASSQQGGTEAFF; cdr3_nt: TGTGCCAGCAGCCAACAGGGGGGAACTGAAGCTTTCTTT
j_call: TRBJ1-1; clone_size: .; d_call: TRBD1; v_call: TRBV18; cdr3_length: 18; cdr3_aa: CASSPRIGTGGDSTEAFF; cdr3_nt: TGTGCCAGCTCACCACGTATTGGGACAGGGGGCGACAGCACTGAAGCTTTCTTT
j_call: TRBJ1-3; clone_size: .; d_call: TRBD1; v_call: TRBV30; cdr3_length: 13; cdr3_aa: CALGTDLGNTIYF; cdr3_nt: TGTGCCTTGGGGACAGATCTTGGAAACACCATATATTTT
j_call: TRBJ2-5; clone_size: few; d_call: TRBD2; v_call: TRBV2; cdr3_length: 14; cdr3_aa: CASSVLAGQETQYF; cdr3_nt: TGTGCCAGCAGTGTTCTAGCGGGACAAGAGACCCAGTACTTC
j_call: TRBJ2-1; clone_size: .; d_call: TRBD2; v_call: TRBV5-1; cdr3_length: 17; cdr3_aa: CASSLAMLAGAYNEQFF; cdr3_nt: TGCGCCAGCAGCTTGGCCATGCTAGCGGGAGCATACAATGAGCAGTTCTTC
j_call: TRBJ2-2; clone_size: few; d_call: TRBD2; v_call: TRBV9; cdr3_length: 15; cdr3_aa: CASSPGLAGMGELFF; cdr3_nt: TGTGCCAGCAGCCCGGGACTAGCGGGAATGGGGGAGCTGTTTTTT
j_call: TRBJ2-3; clone_size: .; d_call: .; v_call: TRBV2; cdr3_length: 13; cdr3_aa: CASSGQGRGTQYF; cdr3_nt: TGTGCCAGCAGTGGTCAGGGGCGAGGGACGCAGTATTTT
j_call: TRBJ1-5; clone_size: .; d_call: .; v_call: TRBV28; cdr3_length: 17; cdr3_aa: CASTYRPAGQSNQPQHF; cdr3_nt: TGTGCCAGCACCTACCGGCCTGCAGGACAGAGCAATCAGCCCCAGCATTTT
j_call: TRBJ1-1; clone_size: .; d_call: .; v_call: TRBV5-1; cdr3_length: 14; cdr3_aa: CASSLQGTYTEAFF; cdr3_nt: TGCGCCAGCAGCTTACAGGGCACTTACACTGAAGCTTTCTTT
j_call: TRBJ2-5; clone_size: .; d_call: TRBD2; v_call: TRBV5-5; cdr3_length: 18; cdr3_aa: CASSLGPGGRLAEETQYF; cdr3_nt: TGTGCCAGCAGCTTGGGTCCCGGCGGAAGGCTAGCGGAAGAGACCCAGTACTTC
j_call: TRBJ2-1; clone_size: few; d_call: TRBD1; v_call: TRBV19; cdr3_length: 12; cdr3_aa: CASSAQGNEQFF; cdr3_nt: TGTGCCAGTAGTGCACAGGGGAATGAGCAGTTCTTC
j_call: TRBJ2-3; clone_size: few; d_call: TRBD2; v_call: TRBV14; cdr3_length: 16; cdr3_aa: CASSPEAGGGTDTQYF; cdr3_nt: TGTGCCAGCAGCCCAGAAGCGGGAGGGGGCACAGATACGCAGTATTTT
j_call: TRBJ1-4; clone_size: once; d_call: .; v_call: TRBV19; cdr3_length: 16; cdr3_aa: CASSWGGAQTNEKLFF; cdr3_nt: TGTGCCAGTAGTTGGGGAGGCGCTCAAACTAATGAAAAACTGTTTTTT
j_call: TRBJ2-5; clone_size: .; d_call: .; v_call: TRBV30; cdr3_length: 12; cdr3_aa: CAWSAFQETQYF; cdr3_nt: TGTGCCTGGAGTGCTTTCCAAGAGACCCAGTACTTC
j_call: TRBJ2-7; clone_size: .; d_call: .; v_call: TRBV5-1; cdr3_length: 14; cdr3_aa: CASSLEGGFYEQYF; cdr3_nt: TGCGCCAGCAGCTTGGAGGGCGGGTTTTACGAGCAGTACTTC
j_call: TRBJ1-1; clone_size: few; d_call: .; v_call: TRBV10-3; cdr3_length: 13; cdr3_aa: CAISGPGGTEAFF; cdr3_nt: TGTGCCATCAGTGGTCCTGGAGGCACTGAAGCTTTCTTT
j_call: TRBJ1-3; clone_size: few; d_call: TRBD1; v_call: TRBV19; cdr3_length: 16; cdr3_aa: CASSLGQRTSGNTIYF; cdr3_nt: TGTGCCAGTAGTCTGGGACAGCGCACCTCTGGAAACACCATATATTTT
j_call: TRBJ2-7; clone_size: .; d_call: .; v_call: TRBV5-1; cdr3_length: 13; cdr3_aa: CASSPSQIYEQYF; cdr3_nt: TGCGCCAGCAGTCCATCACAGATCTACGAGCAGTACTTC
j_call: TRBJ2-7; clone_size: .; d_call: TRBD2; v_call: TRBV11-2; cdr3_length: 15; cdr3_aa: CASSLALADINEQYF; cdr3_nt: TGTGCCAGCAGCTTAGCGCTAGCGGACATCAACGAGCAGTACTTC
j_call: TRBJ2-1; clone_size: .; d_call: .; v_call: TRBV27; cdr3_length: 13; cdr3_aa: CASSLTEANEQFF; cdr3_nt: TGTGCCAGCAGTTTAACAGAAGCAAATGAGCAGTTCTTC
j_call: TRBJ1-2; clone_size: .; d_call: .; v_call: TRBV19; cdr3_length: 14; cdr3_aa: CASSIGVAGNGYTF; cdr3_nt: TGTGCCAGTAGTATAGGGGTTGCAGGGAACGGCTACACCTTC
j_call: TRBJ1-6; clone_size: few; d_call: TRBD1; v_call: TRBV27; cdr3_length: 14; cdr3_aa: CASSPTGDVSPLHF; cdr3_nt: TGTGCCAGCAGTCCTACAGGGGATGTCTCACCCCTCCACTTT
j_call: TRBJ2-1; clone_size: .; d_call: TRBD1; v_call: TRBV5-1; cdr3_length: 15; cdr3_aa: CASSLGDREVNEQFF; cdr3_nt: TGCGCCAGCAGCTTGGGGGACAGGGAAGTCAATGAGCAGTTCTTC
j_call: TRBJ2-7; clone_size: .; d_call: .; v_call: TRBV29-1; cdr3_length: 11; cdr3_aa: CSVAVGNEQYF; cdr3_nt: TGCAGCGTTGCGGTGGGCAACGAGCAGTACTTC